The rows below give T cell receptor beta chains drawn from one sample of a study of T cell responses to AZD1222 COVID-19 vaccine. Generated by immunoSEQ multiplex PCR, the TCRdb table keeps only in-frame clones and is missing some. The table has more than 140,000 clones, about 91% seen once. Sequenced here: peripheral blood, sampled on day 0 of MenACWY control vaccination. These receptors originate from an adult in good health. The CDR3 runs from the conserved cysteine through the conserved F or W. The D gene is left open where the match is weak. A clone size is listed for some rows: how often the clone was seen (once, few, many), or a class if it is expanded.

v_gene: TRBV28; abundance: .; j_gene: TRBJ2-7; d_gene: .; CDR3aa: CASSEIEERSSYEQYF; CDR3nt: TGTGCCAGCAGTGAAATCGAGGAGCGTTCTTCCTACGAGCAGTACTTC
v_gene: TRBV9; abundance: .; j_gene: TRBJ1-2; d_gene: .; CDR3aa: CASTREGSSNYGYTF; CDR3nt: TGTGCCAGCACCCGCGAAGGGAGTTCAAACTATGGCTACACCTTC
v_gene: TRBV9; abundance: .; j_gene: TRBJ2-7; d_gene: .; CDR3aa: CASSVAKGVGGYEQYF; CDR3nt: TGTGCCAGCAGCGTAGCTAAAGGGGTCGGAGGCTACGAGCAGTACTTC
v_gene: TRBV27; abundance: once; j_gene: TRBJ2-1; d_gene: .; CDR3aa: CASWIGASYNEQFF; CDR3nt: TGTGCCAGCTGGATAGGGGCCTCTTACAATGAGCAGTTCTTC
v_gene: TRBV27; abundance: few; j_gene: TRBJ1-1; d_gene: .; CDR3aa: CASSRFSGSGTEAFF; CDR3nt: TGTGCCAGCAGTCGATTCTCAGGGAGTGGCACTGAAGCTTTCTTT
v_gene: TRBV6-2/TRBV6-3; abundance: .; j_gene: TRBJ2-5; d_gene: .; CDR3aa: CASSKPNRYLGTQYF; CDR3nt: TGTGCCAGCAGTAAACCGAACAGGTACCTCGGGACCCAGTACTTC
v_gene: TRBV7-2; abundance: .; j_gene: TRBJ2-7; d_gene: .; CDR3aa: CASSLAFGGLSGYEQYF; CDR3nt: TGTGCCAGCAGCTTAGCGTTTGGGGGGCTCTCTGGCTACGAGCAGTACTTC
v_gene: TRBV2; abundance: .; j_gene: TRBJ2-1; d_gene: .; CDR3aa: CASKAGSSEQFF; CDR3nt: TGTGCCAGCAAGGCCGGGTCGAGCGAGCAGTTCTTC
v_gene: TRBV6-5; abundance: .; j_gene: TRBJ1-3; d_gene: .; CDR3aa: CASMIWSGNTIYF; CDR3nt: TGTGCCAGCATGATATGGTCGGGAAACACCATATATTTT
v_gene: TRBV10-3; abundance: .; j_gene: TRBJ1-2; d_gene: .; CDR3aa: CAIGPGNGNGYTF; CDR3nt: TGTGCCATCGGCCCGGGGAATGGCAATGGCTACACCTTC
v_gene: TRBV12-3/TRBV12-4; abundance: once; j_gene: TRBJ1-6; d_gene: .; CDR3aa: CASSLEEGPLHF; CDR3nt: TGTGCCAGCAGTCTAGAGGAGGGGCCCCTCCACTTT
v_gene: TRBV7-9; abundance: .; j_gene: TRBJ2-1; d_gene: .; CDR3aa: CASSPPRRNEQFF; CDR3nt: TGTGCCAGCAGCCCCCCGAGGAGGAATGAGCAGTTCTTC
v_gene: TRBV9; abundance: .; j_gene: TRBJ2-3; d_gene: .; CDR3aa: CASSVGGFGTDTQYF; CDR3nt: TGTGCCAGCAGCGTAGGAGGATTTGGCACAGATACGCAGTATTTT
v_gene: TRBV23-1; abundance: .; j_gene: TRBJ2-4; d_gene: TRBD1; CDR3aa: CASSGRDRYHRNIQYF; CDR3nt: TGCGCCAGCAGTGGACGGGACAGGTATCATCGGAACATTCAGTACTTC
v_gene: TRBV28; abundance: .; j_gene: TRBJ2-2; d_gene: TRBD1; CDR3aa: CASRSLGTVRAGELFF; CDR3nt: TGTGCCAGCAGATCTCTCGGGACAGTGCGAGCCGGGGAGCTGTTTTTT
v_gene: TRBV20-1; abundance: .; j_gene: TRBJ1-1; d_gene: .; CDR3aa: CSVGGTEAFF; CDR3nt: TGCAGTGTGGGGGGGACTGAAGCTTTCTTT
v_gene: TRBV9; abundance: .; j_gene: TRBJ2-2; d_gene: TRBD2; CDR3aa: CASSVGASGTGELFF; CDR3nt: TGTGCCAGCAGCGTAGGGGCTAGCGGTACCGGGGAGCTGTTTTTT
v_gene: TRBV15; abundance: .; j_gene: TRBJ2-1; d_gene: .; CDR3aa: CATSREDTSYNEQFF; CDR3nt: TGTGCCACCAGCAGAGAAGACACATCCTACAATGAGCAGTTCTTC
v_gene: TRBV5-1; abundance: .; j_gene: TRBJ2-3; d_gene: TRBD1; CDR3aa: CASSLEGGEDTQYF; CDR3nt: TGCGCCAGCAGCTTGGAAGGGGGCGAAGATACGCAGTATTTT
v_gene: TRBV19; abundance: .; j_gene: TRBJ1-4; d_gene: .; CDR3aa: CASSIEYRATNEKLFF; CDR3nt: TGTGCCAGTAGTATAGAATACAGGGCCACTAATGAAAAACTGTTTTTT
v_gene: TRBV6-2/TRBV6-3; abundance: .; j_gene: TRBJ2-2; d_gene: TRBD2; CDR3aa: CASSSTSGSTGELFF; CDR3nt: TGTGCCAGCAGCAGCACTAGCGGGAGCACCGGGGAGCTGTTTTTT
v_gene: TRBV5-4; abundance: .; j_gene: TRBJ1-4; d_gene: .; CDR3aa: CASSTDGATNEKLFF; CDR3nt: TGTGCCAGCAGCACGGACGGCGCAACTAATGAAAAACTGTTTTTT
v_gene: TRBV4-3; abundance: .; j_gene: TRBJ1-6; d_gene: .; CDR3aa: CASSQDIGGPSSYNSPLHF; CDR3nt: TGCGCCAGCAGCCAAGACATCGGGGGGCCCAGCTCCTATAATTCACCCCTCCACTTT
v_gene: TRBV6-6; abundance: .; j_gene: TRBJ2-1; d_gene: TRBD2; CDR3aa: CASSNGLASDNNEQFF; CDR3nt: TGTGCCAGCAGCAACGGACTAGCCAGCGATAACAATGAGCAGTTCTTC
v_gene: TRBV7-9; abundance: .; j_gene: TRBJ2-1; d_gene: .; CDR3aa: CASSRGFGEFNNEQFF; CDR3nt: TGTGCCAGCAGCCGGGGTTTCGGGGAATTTAACAATGAGCAGTTCTTC
v_gene: TRBV3-1/TRBV3-2; abundance: .; j_gene: TRBJ1-2; d_gene: .; CDR3aa: CASSHDSRRGYGYTF; CDR3nt: TGTGCCAGCAGCCACGACTCCAGACGGGGCTATGGCTACACCTTC
v_gene: TRBV18; abundance: .; j_gene: TRBJ1-1; d_gene: TRBD1; CDR3aa: CASSPKGGTGWDTEAFF; CDR3nt: TGTGCCAGCTCACCGAAAGGGGGCACGGGGTGGGACACTGAAGCTTTCTTT
v_gene: TRBV4-1; abundance: .; j_gene: TRBJ1-5; d_gene: .; CDR3aa: CASSQGTAMKHQPQHF; CDR3nt: TGCGCCAGCAGCCAGGGGACGGCCATGAAACATCAGCCCCAGCATTTT
v_gene: TRBV28; abundance: .; j_gene: TRBJ1-5; d_gene: TRBD1; CDR3aa: CASRRWRGQGSNQPQHF; CDR3nt: TGTGCCAGCAGGAGATGGAGGGGACAGGGGAGCAATCAGCCCCAGCATTTT
v_gene: TRBV6-5; abundance: .; j_gene: TRBJ2-2; d_gene: TRBD2; CDR3aa: CASSYLLADTGELFF; CDR3nt: TGTGCCAGCAGTTACCTACTAGCGGACACCGGGGAGCTGTTTTTT
v_gene: TRBV2; abundance: .; j_gene: TRBJ2-5; d_gene: TRBD2; CDR3aa: CASRTSSGGPWETQYF; CDR3nt: TGTGCCAGCAGGACCTCGAGCGGGGGGCCGTGGGAGACCCAGTACTTC
v_gene: TRBV18; abundance: .; j_gene: TRBJ2-1; d_gene: .; CDR3aa: CASSPPWRVGNEQFF; CDR3nt: TGTGCCAGCTCACCACCGTGGAGGGTGGGGAATGAGCAGTTCTTC
v_gene: TRBV28; abundance: .; j_gene: TRBJ2-3; d_gene: .; CDR3aa: CASSTTPRTSTDTQYF; CDR3nt: TGTGCCAGCAGTACCACCCCGAGGACTAGCACAGATACGCAGTATTTT
v_gene: TRBV4-3; abundance: .; j_gene: TRBJ1-2; d_gene: .; CDR3aa: CASSPGRGSHGYTF; CDR3nt: TGCGCCAGCAGCCCAGGGCGGGGGTCACATGGCTACACCTTC
v_gene: TRBV3-1/TRBV3-2; abundance: .; j_gene: TRBJ2-3; d_gene: .; CDR3aa: CASSQAGTRGDTQYF; CDR3nt: TGTGCCAGCAGCCAAGCTGGGACCAGAGGAGATACGCAGTATTTT
v_gene: TRBV7-6; abundance: .; j_gene: TRBJ2-1; d_gene: TRBD2; CDR3aa: CASSRTSGSPSSYNEQFF; CDR3nt: TGTGCCAGCAGCCGGACTAGCGGGAGCCCGAGCTCCTACAATGAGCAGTTCTTC
v_gene: TRBV5-4; abundance: .; j_gene: TRBJ1-3; d_gene: .; CDR3aa: CASSLGGYSGNTIYF; CDR3nt: TGTGCCAGCAGCTTGGGAGGGTACTCTGGAAACACCATATATTTT
v_gene: TRBV5-1; abundance: once; j_gene: TRBJ1-6; d_gene: TRBD1; CDR3aa: CASSLGQGSSPLHF; CDR3nt: TGCGCCAGCAGCTTGGGACAGGGCAGTTCACCCCTCCACTTT
v_gene: TRBV5-5; abundance: .; j_gene: TRBJ1-1; d_gene: TRBD1; CDR3aa: CASSSRTGMMNTEAFF; CDR3nt: TGTGCCAGCAGCTCGAGGACAGGCATGATGAACACTGAAGCTTTCTTT
v_gene: TRBV11-2; abundance: .; j_gene: TRBJ2-7; d_gene: .; CDR3aa: CASSLDWDSPRYEQYF; CDR3nt: TGTGCCAGCAGCTTAGACTGGGACTCCCCTCGATACGAGCAGTACTTC
v_gene: TRBV9; abundance: few; j_gene: TRBJ2-7; d_gene: TRBD1; CDR3aa: CASSGSGTGQYEQYF; CDR3nt: TGTGCCAGCAGCGGTTCCGGGACAGGGCAATACGAGCAGTACTTC
v_gene: TRBV5-1; abundance: .; j_gene: TRBJ1-6; d_gene: TRBD1; CDR3aa: CASSRSGTGDSPLHF; CDR3nt: TGCGCCAGCAGCAGATCCGGGACAGGGGATTCACCCCTCCACTTT
v_gene: TRBV19; abundance: few; j_gene: TRBJ2-7; d_gene: .; CDR3aa: CASRSETGSSYEQYF; CDR3nt: TGTGCCAGTAGATCAGAAACAGGGAGCTCCTACGAGCAGTACTTC
v_gene: TRBV5-1; abundance: .; j_gene: TRBJ2-5; d_gene: .; CDR3aa: CASTQAATGTETQYF; CDR3nt: TGCGCCAGCACCCAGGCAGCTACTGGGACTGAGACCCAGTACTTC
v_gene: TRBV5-1; abundance: .; j_gene: TRBJ2-5; d_gene: TRBD2; CDR3aa: CASSSGLAGGRETQYF; CDR3nt: TGCGCCAGCAGCTCGGGACTAGCGGGGGGCCGTGAGACCCAGTACTTC
v_gene: TRBV11-2; abundance: .; j_gene: TRBJ2-1; d_gene: .; CDR3aa: CASSLVLSGEQFF; CDR3nt: TGTGCCAGCAGCTTAGTTCTTAGTGGCGAGCAGTTCTTC
v_gene: TRBV27; abundance: .; j_gene: TRBJ2-1; d_gene: .; CDR3aa: CASSKLRDSNEQFF; CDR3nt: TGTGCCAGCAGTAAACTCCGGGACTCCAATGAGCAGTTCTTC
v_gene: TRBV27; abundance: .; j_gene: TRBJ2-7; d_gene: TRBD1; CDR3aa: CASSSRQGASYEQYF; CDR3nt: TGTGCCAGCAGTTCGAGACAGGGGGCCTCCTACGAGCAGTACTTC
v_gene: TRBV7-8; abundance: .; j_gene: TRBJ2-7; d_gene: TRBD1; CDR3aa: CASRAGQGYEQYF; CDR3nt: TGTGCCAGCAGAGCGGGACAGGGCTACGAGCAGTACTTC
v_gene: TRBV6-5; abundance: .; j_gene: TRBJ2-7; d_gene: TRBD1; CDR3aa: CASSFIQGNSYEQYF; CDR3nt: TGTGCCAGCAGTTTCATACAGGGGAACTCCTACGAGCAGTACTTC
v_gene: TRBV5-1; abundance: .; j_gene: TRBJ2-3; d_gene: .; CDR3aa: CASSPAGTGGDTQYF; CDR3nt: TGCGCCAGCAGCCCGGCCGGGACTGGGGGGGATACGCAGTATTTT
v_gene: TRBV29-1; abundance: .; j_gene: TRBJ1-3; d_gene: .; CDR3aa: CSVAVHAPGNTIYF; CDR3nt: TGCAGCGTTGCGGTCCACGCTCCTGGAAACACCATATATTTT